The 7 T cell receptor beta chains below were found in one sample sequenced in a study of T cells after yellow fever vaccination. TCRdb reprocessed the 5' RACE reads with MiXCR, giving one entry per CDR3 protein. The data show 200,000 to 300,000 distinct CDR3 sequences, less than 7.5% seen once. The material sequenced was CD4+ T cells sorted from PBMCs, taken on the day of the yellow fever booster vaccination. Receptors originate from a man under 40 who received the YFV17D yellow fever vaccine.

The genes are TRBV7-8 and TRBJ1-4; D uncertain. There are 15 residues in the CDR3. V was cut by 1 base and J by 0 bases, with 6 bases left in between. Germline V lookup: CDR1 SGHVS, CDR2 FQNEAQ. The CDR3 coding sequence is TGTGCCAGCAGCTTAGACGAAACAACTAATGAAAAACTGTTTTTT. It is translated as CASSLDETTNEKLFF.

This clonotype appeared a few times. The chain is built from TRBV7-9 and TRBJ1-4, with D uncertain. This CDR3 has 16 residues. CDR1 and CDR2 from the germline V gene are SEHNR and FQNEAQ (reference sequence). V shed 5 bases and J shed 0 bases, with 13 bases lying between them. For the CDR3, the DNA is TGTGCCAGCAGCCCCACACAGAAATCAACTAATGAAAAACTGTTTTTT. It codes for CASSPTQKSTNEKLFF.

The rearrangement uses TRBV20-1 and TRBJ2-1; a weak D match, TRBD2 (6 bases). V dropped 5 bases and J dropped 4 bases, with 18 bases sitting between them. CDR3 length: 15 residues. CDR1 and CDR2 from the germline V gene are DFQATT and SNEGSKA (reference sequence). The DNA of the CDR3 is TGCAGTGCTCCCCTGGGGGGAGCTTTGTACAATGAGCAGTTCTTC. Its protein is CSAPLGGALYNEQFF.

This clonotype was found once. This may come from a read error, since a much larger clone is one base off. The V gene is TRBV28, the J gene TRBJ1-3; D is ambiguous. CDR1 and CDR2 from the germline V gene are MDHEN and SYDVKM. CDR3 length: 15 residues. CDR3: CASGLWGSSGDTIYF. CDR3 nucleotide sequence: TGTGCCAGCGGCTTGTGGGGAAGCTCTGGAGACACCATATATTTT.

The chain recombines TRBV21-1 with TRBJ1-2. TRBV21-1 counts as a pseudogene. The CDR3 sequence is 13 residues long. CDR3 loop: CASSKARCGGYTF. The CDR3 coding sequence is TGTGCCAGCAGCAAAGCGCGGTGTGGCGGCTACACCTTC.

This chain joins TRBV12-3 or TRBV12-4 and TRBJ2-3; 8 nucleotides agree with TRBD2. V was clipped by 0 bases and J by 3 bases; unmatched bases: 5. The CDR3 has 16 amino acids. Here the CDR3 reads CASSLALSGVTDTQYF. CDR3 nucleotide sequence: TGTGCCAGCAGTTTAGCGCTTAGCGGGGTAACAGATACGCAGTATTTT.

This clonotype has a count of ten or more. This sequence joins TRBV6-2 or TRBV6-3 and TRBJ2-2; tentative D call: TRBD2 (6 bases). Looked up from germline, CDR1 is MNHEY and CDR2 is SVGEGT. V was clipped by 6 bases and J by 3 bases, with 14 bases between them. This CDR3 has 15 residues. CDR3 amino acids: CASRDSSAHTGELFF. CDR3 sequence (DNA): TGTGCCAGCAGGGATTCTAGCGCACACACCGGGGAGCTGTTTTTT.